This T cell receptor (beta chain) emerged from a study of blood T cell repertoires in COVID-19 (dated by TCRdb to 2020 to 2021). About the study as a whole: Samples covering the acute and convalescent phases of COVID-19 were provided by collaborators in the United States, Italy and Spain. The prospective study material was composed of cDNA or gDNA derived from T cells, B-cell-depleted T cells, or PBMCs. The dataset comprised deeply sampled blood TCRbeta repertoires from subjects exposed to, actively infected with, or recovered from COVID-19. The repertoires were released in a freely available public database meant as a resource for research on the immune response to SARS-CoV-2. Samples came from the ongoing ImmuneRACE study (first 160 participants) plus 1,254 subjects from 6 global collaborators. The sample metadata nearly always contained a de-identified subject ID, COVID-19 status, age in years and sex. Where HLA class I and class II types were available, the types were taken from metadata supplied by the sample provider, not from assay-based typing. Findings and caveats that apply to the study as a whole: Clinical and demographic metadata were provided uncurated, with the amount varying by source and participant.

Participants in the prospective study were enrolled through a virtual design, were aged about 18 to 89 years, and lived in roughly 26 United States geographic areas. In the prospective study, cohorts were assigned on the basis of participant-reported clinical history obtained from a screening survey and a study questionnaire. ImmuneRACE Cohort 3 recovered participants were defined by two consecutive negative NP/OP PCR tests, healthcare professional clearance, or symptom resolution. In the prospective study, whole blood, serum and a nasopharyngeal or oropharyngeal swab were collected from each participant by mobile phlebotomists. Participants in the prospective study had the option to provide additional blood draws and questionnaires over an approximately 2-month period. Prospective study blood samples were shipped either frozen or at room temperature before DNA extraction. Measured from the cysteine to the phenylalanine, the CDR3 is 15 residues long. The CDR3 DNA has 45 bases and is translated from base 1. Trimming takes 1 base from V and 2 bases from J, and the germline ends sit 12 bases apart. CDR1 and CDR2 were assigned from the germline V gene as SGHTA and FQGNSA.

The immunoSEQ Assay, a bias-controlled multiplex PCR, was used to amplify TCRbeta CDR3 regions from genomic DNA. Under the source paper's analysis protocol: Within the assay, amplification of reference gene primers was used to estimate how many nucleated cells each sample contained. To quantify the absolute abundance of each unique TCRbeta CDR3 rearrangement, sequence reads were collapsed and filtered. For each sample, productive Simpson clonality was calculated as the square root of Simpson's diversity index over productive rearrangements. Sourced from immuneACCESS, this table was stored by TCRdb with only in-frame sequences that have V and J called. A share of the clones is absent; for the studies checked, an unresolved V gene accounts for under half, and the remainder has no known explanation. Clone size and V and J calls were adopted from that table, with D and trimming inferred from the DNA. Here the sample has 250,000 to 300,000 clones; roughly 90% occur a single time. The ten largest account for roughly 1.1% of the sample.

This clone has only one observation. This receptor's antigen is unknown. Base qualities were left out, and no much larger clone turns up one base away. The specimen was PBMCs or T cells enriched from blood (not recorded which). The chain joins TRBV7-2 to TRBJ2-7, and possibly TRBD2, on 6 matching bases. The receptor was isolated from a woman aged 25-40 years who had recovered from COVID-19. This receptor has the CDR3 CASSLEAGSTYEQYF. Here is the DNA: TGTGCCAGCAGCTTAGAGGCGGGAAGTACCTACGAGCAGTACTTC.